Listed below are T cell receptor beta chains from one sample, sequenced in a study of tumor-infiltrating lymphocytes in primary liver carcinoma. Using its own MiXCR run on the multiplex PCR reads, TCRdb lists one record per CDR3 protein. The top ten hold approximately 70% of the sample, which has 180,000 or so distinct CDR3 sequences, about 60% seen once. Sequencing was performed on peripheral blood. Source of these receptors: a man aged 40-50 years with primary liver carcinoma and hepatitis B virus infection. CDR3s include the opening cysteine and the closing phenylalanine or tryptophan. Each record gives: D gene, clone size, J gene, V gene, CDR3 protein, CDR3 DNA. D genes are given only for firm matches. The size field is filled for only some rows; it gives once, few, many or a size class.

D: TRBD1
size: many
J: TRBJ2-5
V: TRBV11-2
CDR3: CASSAGTAQETQYF
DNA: TGTGCCAGCAGCGCCGGGACAGCCCAAGAGACCCAGTACTTC

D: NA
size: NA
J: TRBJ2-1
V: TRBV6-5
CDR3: CASSYLGTTNRMFF
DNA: TGTGCCAGCAGTTACTTAGGGACAACGAACCGCATGTTCTTC

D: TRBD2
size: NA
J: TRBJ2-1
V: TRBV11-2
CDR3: CASSLVPGLAGGPENEEFF
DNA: TGTGCCAGCAGCTTAGTTCCGGGACTAGCGGGAGGGCCGGAGAATGAGGAGTTCTTC

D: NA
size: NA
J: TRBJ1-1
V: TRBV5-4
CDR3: CASSFRVGAMGTEVFF
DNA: TGTGCCAGCAGCTTCCGCGTTGGGGCCATGGGAACTGAAGTTTTCTTT

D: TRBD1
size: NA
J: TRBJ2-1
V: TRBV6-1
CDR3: CASSWDSYNEQFF
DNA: TGTGCCAGCAGTTGGGACAGCTACAATGAGCAGTTCTTC

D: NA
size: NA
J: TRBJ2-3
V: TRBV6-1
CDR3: CASSELVGGPTDTQYF
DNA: TGTGCCAGCAGTGAACTAGTGGGAGGACCCACAGATACGCAGTATTTT

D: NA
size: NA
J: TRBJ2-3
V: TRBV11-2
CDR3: CASSFGGGTVGTDTQYF
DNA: TGTGCCAGCAGCTTTGGCGGAGGGACAGTGGGCACAGATACTCAGTATTTT

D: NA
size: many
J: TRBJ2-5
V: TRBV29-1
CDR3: CSVATGSQETQYF
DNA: TGCAGCGTTGCAACAGGGTCGCAGGAGACCCAGTACTTC

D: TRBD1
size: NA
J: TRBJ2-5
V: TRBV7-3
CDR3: CASSLKGQGAQETQYF
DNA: TGTGCCAGCAGCTTAAAGGGACAGGGGGCTCAAGAGACCCAGTACTTC

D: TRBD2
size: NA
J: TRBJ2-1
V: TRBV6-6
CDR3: CPSSYLGTSRYNEQFF
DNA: TGTCCCAGCAGTTACCTGGGGACTAGCAGATACAATGAGCAGTTCTTC

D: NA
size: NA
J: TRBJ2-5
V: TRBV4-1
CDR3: CASSQGGTSIPWTQYF
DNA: TGCGCCAGCAGCCAAGGGGGTACGAGCATACCCTGGACCCAGTACTTC

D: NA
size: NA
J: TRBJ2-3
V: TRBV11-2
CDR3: CASSLIRATEVYTQYF
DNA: TGTGCCAGCAGCCTAATTCGAGCTACCGAGGTGTATACGCAGTATTTT

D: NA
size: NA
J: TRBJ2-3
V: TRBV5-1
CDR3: CASSLVQGGDTQYF
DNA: TGCGCCAGCAGCTTGGTACAGGGCGGCGATACGCAGTATTTT

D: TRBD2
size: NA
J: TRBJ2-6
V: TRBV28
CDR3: CASSYSFEVGKAKRERSGANVLTF
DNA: TGTGCCAGCAGTTACTCCTTTGAGGTTGGCAAGGCGAAGCGGGAGCGCTCTGGGGCCAACGTCCTGACTTTC

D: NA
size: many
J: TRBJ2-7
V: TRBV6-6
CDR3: CASSDAPRAYEQYF
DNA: TGTGCCAGCAGTGACGCCCCGAGGGCCTACGAGCAGTACTTC

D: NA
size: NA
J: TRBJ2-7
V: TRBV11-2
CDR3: CASSPQDELYF
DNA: TGTGCCAGCAGCCCACAGGACGAGCTGTACTTC

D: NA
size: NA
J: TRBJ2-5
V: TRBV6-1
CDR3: CASNDPGRPSETQYF
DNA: TGTGCCAGCAATGACCCTGGGAGACCCTCAGAGACCCAGTACTTC

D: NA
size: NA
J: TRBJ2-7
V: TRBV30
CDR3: CAWSPLEGTYEQYF
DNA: TGTGCCTGGAGTCCCCTTGAGGGTACCTACGAGCAGTACTTC

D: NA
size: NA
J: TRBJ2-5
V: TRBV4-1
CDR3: CASSLTSTNGIQETQYF
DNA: TGCGCCAGCAGCCTAACAAGTACTAACGGGATCCAAGAGACCCAGTACTTC

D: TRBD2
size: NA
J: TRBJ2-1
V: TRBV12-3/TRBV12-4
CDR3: CASSALAGRYNEQFF
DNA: TGTGCCAGCAGCGCACTAGCGGGAAGATACAATGAGCAGTTCTTC

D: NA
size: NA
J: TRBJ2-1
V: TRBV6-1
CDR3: CASSEEQGSYNEQFF
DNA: TGTGCCAGCAGTGAAGAACAGGGTTCCTACAATGAGCAGTTCTTC

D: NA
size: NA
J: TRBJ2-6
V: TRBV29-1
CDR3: CSVGLAAGANVPTF
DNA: TGCAGCGTTGGGTTAGCTGCTGGGGCCAACGTCCCGACTTTC

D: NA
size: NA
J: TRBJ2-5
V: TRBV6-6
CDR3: CASSLLVGGEETQYF
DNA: TGTGCCAGCAGCTTACTTGTTGGGGGCGAGGAGACCCAGTACTTC

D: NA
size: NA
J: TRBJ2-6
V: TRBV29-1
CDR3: CSAGSGTNVLTF
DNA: TGCAGCGCGGGGTCTGGGACCAACGTCCTGACTTTC

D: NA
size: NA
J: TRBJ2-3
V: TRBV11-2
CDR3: CASSLGTRPSTVTQYF
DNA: TGTGCCAGCAGCTTAGGTACCCGCCCCAGCACAGTTACACAGTATTTT

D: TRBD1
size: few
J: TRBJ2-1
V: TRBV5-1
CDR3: CASSFGTGDYNEQFF
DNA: TGCGCCAGCAGCTTCGGGACAGGGGACTACAATGAGCAGTTCTTC

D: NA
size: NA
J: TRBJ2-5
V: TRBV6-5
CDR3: CASSYSGTVVEGTQYF
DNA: TGTGCCAGCAGTTACTCAGGGACAGTAGTGGAGGGGACCCAGTACTTC